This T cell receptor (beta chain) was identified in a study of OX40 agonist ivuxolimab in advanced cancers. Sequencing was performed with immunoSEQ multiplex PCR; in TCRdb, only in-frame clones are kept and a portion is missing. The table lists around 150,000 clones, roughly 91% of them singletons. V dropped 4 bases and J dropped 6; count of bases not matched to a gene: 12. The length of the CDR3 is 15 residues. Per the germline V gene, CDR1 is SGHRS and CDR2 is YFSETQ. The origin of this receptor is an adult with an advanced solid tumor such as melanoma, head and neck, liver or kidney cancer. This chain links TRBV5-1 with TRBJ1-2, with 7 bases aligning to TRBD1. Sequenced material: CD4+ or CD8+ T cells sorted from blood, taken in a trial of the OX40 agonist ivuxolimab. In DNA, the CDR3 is TGCGCCAGCAGCCCGACAGGGTCCGCAAAAGATGGCTACACCTTC. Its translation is CASSPTGSAKDGYTF.